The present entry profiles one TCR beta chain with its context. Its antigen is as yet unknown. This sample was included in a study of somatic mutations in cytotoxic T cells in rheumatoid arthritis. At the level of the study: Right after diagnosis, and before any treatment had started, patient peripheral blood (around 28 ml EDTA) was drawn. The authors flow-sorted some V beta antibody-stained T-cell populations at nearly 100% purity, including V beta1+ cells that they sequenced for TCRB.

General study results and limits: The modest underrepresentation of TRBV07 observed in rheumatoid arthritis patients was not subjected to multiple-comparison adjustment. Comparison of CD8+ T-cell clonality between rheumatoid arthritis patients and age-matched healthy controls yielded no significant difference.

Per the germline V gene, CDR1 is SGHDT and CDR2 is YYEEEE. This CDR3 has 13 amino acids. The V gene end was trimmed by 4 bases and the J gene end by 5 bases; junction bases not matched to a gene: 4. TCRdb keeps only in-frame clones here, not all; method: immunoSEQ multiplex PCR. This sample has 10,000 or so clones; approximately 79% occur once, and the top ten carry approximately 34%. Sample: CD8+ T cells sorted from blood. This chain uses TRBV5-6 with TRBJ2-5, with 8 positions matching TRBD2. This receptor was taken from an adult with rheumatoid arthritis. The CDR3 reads CASSAGGGETQYF. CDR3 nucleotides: TGTGCCAGCAGCGCGGGCGGGGGGGAGACCCAGTACTTC. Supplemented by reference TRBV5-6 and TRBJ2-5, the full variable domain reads DAGVTQSPTHLIKTRGQQVTLRCSPKSGHDTVSWYQQALGQGPQFIFQYYEEEERQRGNFPDRFSGHQFPNYSSELNVNALLLGDSALYLCASSAGGGETQYFGPGTRLLVL.